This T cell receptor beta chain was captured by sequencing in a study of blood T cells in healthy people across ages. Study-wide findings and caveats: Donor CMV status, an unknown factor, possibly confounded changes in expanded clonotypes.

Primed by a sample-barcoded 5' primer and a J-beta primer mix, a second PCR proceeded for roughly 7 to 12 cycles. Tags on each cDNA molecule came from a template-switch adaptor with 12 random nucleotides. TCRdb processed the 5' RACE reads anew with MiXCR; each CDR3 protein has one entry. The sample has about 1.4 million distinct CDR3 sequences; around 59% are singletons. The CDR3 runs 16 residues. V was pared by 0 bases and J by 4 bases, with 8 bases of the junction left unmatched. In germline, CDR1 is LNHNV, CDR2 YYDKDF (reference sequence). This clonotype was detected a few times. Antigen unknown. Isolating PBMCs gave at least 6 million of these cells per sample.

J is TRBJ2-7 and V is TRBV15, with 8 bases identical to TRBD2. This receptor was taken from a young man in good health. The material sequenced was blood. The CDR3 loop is CATSRDKAGEQYEQYF. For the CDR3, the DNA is TGTGCCACCAGCAGAGATAAAGCGGGAGAGCAGTACGAGCAGTACTTC.